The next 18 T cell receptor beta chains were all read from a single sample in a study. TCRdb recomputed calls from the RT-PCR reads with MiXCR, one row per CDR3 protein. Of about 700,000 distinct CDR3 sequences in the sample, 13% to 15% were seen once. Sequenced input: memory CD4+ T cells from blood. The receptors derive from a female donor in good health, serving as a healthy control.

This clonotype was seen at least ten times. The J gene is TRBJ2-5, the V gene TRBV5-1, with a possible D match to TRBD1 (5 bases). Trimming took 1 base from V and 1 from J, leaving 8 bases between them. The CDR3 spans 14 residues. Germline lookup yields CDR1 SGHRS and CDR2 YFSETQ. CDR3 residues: CASSLFTGQETQYF. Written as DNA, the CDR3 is TGCGCCAGCAGCTTGTTCACAGGCCAAGAGACCCAGTACTTC. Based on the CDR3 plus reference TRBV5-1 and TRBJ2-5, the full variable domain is KAGVTQTPRYLIKTRGQQVTLSCSPISGHRSVSWYQQTPGQGLQFLFEYFSETQRNKGNFPGRFSGRQFSNSRSEMNVSTLELGDSALYLCASSLFTGQETQYFGPGTRLLVL.

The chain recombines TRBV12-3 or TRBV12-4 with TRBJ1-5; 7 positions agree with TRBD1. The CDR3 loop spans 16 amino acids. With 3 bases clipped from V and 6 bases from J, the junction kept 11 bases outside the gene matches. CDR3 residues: CASSFQGVLRGQPQHF. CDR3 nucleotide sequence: TGTGCCAGCAGTTTTCAGGGGGTCCTGCGTGGTCAGCCCCAGCATTTT.

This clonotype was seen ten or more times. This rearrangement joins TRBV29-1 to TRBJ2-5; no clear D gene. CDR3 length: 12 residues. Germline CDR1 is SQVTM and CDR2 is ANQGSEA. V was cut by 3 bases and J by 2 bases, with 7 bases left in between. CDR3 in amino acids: CSVDARQETQYF. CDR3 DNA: TGCAGCGTTGACGCCCGACAAGAGACCCAGTACTTC.

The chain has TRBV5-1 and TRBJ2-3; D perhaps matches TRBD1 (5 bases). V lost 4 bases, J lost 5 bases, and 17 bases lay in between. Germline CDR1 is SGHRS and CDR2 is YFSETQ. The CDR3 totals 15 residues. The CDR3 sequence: CASSAPQGPGDTQYF. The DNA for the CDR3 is TGCGCCAGCAGCGCACCTCAGGGTCCCGGAGATACGCAGTATTTT.

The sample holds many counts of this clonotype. The CDR3, as DNA: TGTGCCAGCAGTCCGACAGGGGACTCCTACAATGAGCAGTTCTTC. Its translation: CASSPTGDSYNEQFF. V is TRBV5-4 and J is TRBJ2-1, with 8 bases aligning to TRBD1. In germline, CDR1 is SGHNT, CDR2 YYREEE (reference sequence). The CDR3 length is 15 residues. The V gene end was trimmed by 5 bases and the J gene end by 0 bases; junction bases not matched to a gene: 4.

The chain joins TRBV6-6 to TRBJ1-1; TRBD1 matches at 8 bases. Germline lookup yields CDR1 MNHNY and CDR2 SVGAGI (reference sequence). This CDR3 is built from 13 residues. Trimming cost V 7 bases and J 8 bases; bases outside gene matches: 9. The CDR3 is CASKKQGESEAFF. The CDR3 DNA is TGTGCCAGCAAGAAACAGGGGGAGTCGGAAGCTTTCTTT.

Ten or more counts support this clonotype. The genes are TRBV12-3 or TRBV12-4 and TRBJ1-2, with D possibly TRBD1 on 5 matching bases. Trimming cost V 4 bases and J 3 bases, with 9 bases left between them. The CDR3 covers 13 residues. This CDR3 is CASSSGVYYGYTF. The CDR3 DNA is TGTGCCAGCAGTTCGGGGGTATACTATGGCTACACCTTC.

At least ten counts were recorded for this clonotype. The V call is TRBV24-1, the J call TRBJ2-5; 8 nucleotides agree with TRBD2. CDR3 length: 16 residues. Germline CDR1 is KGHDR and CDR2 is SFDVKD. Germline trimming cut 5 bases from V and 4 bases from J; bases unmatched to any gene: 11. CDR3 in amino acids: CATSALAGGGGETQYF. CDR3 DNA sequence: TGTGCCACCAGTGCCCTTGCGGGAGGAGGGGGAGAGACCCAGTACTTC.

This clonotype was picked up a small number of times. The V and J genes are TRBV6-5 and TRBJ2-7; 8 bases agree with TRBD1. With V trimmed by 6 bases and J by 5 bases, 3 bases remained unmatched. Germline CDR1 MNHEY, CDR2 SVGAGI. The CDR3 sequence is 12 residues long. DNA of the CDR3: TGTGCCAGCAGGGACAGGGCCCACGAGCAGTACTTC. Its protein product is CASRDRAHEQYF.

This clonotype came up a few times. The CDR3 spells CAISLTNEKLFF. The CDR3 DNA sequence: TGTGCCATCAGCCTCACTAATGAAAAACTGTTTTTT. The rearrangement joins TRBV10-3 to TRBJ1-4; no firm D call. Between the trimmed V and J ends, which lost 6 bases and 2 bases, there was a span of 4 bases. This CDR3 is built from 12 residues. Germline values: CDR1 ENHRY, CDR2 SYGVKD.

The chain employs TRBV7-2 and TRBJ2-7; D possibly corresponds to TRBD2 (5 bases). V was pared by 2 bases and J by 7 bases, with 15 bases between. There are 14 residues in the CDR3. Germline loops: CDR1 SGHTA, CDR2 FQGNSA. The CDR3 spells CASSLLGAMYEQYF. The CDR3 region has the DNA TGTGCCAGCAGCTTATTGGGAGCGATGTATGAGCAGTACTTC.

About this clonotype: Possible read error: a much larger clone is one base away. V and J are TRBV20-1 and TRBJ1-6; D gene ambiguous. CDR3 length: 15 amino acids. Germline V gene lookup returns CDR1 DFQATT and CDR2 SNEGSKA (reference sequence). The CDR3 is CNAQPPLGINSPLHF. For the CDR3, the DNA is TGCAATGCCCAGCCCCCCCTGGGGATTAATTCACCCCTCCACTTT.

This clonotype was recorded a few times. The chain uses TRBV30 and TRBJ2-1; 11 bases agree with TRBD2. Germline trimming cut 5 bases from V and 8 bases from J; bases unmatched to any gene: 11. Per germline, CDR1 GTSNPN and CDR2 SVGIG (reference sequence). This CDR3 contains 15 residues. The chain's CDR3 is CAWGRGTSGTDEQFF. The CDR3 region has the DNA TGTGCCTGGGGACGGGGGACTAGCGGCACTGATGAGCAGTTCTTC.

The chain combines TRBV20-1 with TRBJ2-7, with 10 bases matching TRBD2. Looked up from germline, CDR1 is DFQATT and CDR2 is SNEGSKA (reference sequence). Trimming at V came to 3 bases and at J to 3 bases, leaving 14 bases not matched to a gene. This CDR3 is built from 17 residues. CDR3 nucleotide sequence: TGCAGTGCTAGGGATGACCGTCTTAGCGGGGGGAACTACGAGCAGTACTTC. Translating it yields CSARDDRLSGGNYEQYF.

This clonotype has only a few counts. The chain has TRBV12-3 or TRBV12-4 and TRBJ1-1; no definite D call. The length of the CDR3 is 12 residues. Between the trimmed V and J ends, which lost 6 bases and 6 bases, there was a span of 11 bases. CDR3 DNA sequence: TGTGCCAGCAGACTAACGAGGGCTGAAGCTTTCTTT. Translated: CASRLTRAEAFF.

CDR3 in amino acids: CASSQDGNTVPGYTF. The CDR3 bases are TGTGCCAGCAGCCAAGATGGCAACACAGTCCCTGGCTACACCTTC. V is TRBV3-1 and J is TRBJ1-2; D call uncertain. V was cut by 0 bases and J by 7 bases, with 15 bases left in between. Germline CDR1 is LGHDT and CDR2 is YNNKEL (reference sequence). The length of the CDR3 is 15 residues. Complete variable domain (other parts from reference TRBV3-1 and TRBJ1-2): DTAVSQTPKYLVTQMGNDKSIKCEQNLGHDTMYWYKQDSKKFLKIMFSYNNKELIINETVPNRFSPKSPDKAHLNLHINSLELGDSAVYFCASSQDGNTVPGYTFGSGTRLTVV.

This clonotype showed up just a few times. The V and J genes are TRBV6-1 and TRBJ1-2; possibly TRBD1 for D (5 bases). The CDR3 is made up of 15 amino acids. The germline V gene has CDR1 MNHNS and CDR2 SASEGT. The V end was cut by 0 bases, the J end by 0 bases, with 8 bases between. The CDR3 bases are TGTGCCAGCAGTGAAGCGGGACGGCCTAACTATGGCTACACCTTC. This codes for CASSEAGRPNYGYTF.

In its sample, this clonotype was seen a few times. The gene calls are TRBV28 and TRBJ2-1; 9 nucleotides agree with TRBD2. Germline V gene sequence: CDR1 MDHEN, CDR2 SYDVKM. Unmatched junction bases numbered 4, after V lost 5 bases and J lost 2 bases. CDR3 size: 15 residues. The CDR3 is CASSVRLAAYNEQFF. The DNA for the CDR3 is TGTGCCAGCAGTGTCCGACTAGCGGCCTACAATGAGCAGTTCTTC. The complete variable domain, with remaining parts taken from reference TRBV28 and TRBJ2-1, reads DVKVTQSSRYLVKRTGEKVFLECVQDMDHENMFWYRQDPGLGLRLIYFSYDVKMKEKGDIPEGYSVSREKKERFSLILESASTNQTSMYLCASSVRLAAYNEQFFGPGTRLTVL.